Below, 23 T cell receptor beta chains from the same sample are listed, as sequenced in a study of T-cell reconstitution after alpha-beta-depleted transplantation in children. Unique molecular identifiers tagged the TCRbeta library. One entry per CDR3 protein results from TCRdb running MiXCR on the PCR reads. The sample comprises around 960,000 distinct CDR3 sequences, around 30% of which are singletons, and roughly 28% rests with the top ten. The sequencing used PBMCs, mostly from graft donor cells, collected 360 days after TCRalphabeta/CD19-depleted stem cell transplant. All receptors come from a boy in the first two years of life who had a stem cell transplant for SCID, so the T cells may come from the graft donor.

The chain joins TRBV12-3 or TRBV12-4 to TRBJ2-1; maybe TRBD2 (5 bases). The CDR3 spans 15 residues. The V end was cut by 2 bases, the J end by 9 bases, with 17 bases between. The CDR3 region has the DNA TGTGCCAGCAGTTTAAATCGACGGACTGATGGTGAGCAGTTCTTC. Protein product: CASSLNRRTDGEQFF.

The J gene is TRBJ2-1, the V gene TRBV20-1, with TRBD2 matching over 8 bases. V trimming: 2 bases; J trimming: 6 bases; junction bases outside the gene matches: 6. CDR1 is DFQATT and CDR2 is SNEGSKA in the germline V gene (reference sequence). This CDR3 spans 14 amino acids. The CDR3 loop reads CSARSSGRLNEQFF. CDR3 in DNA: TGCAGTGCTAGATCCAGCGGGAGACTCAATGAGCAGTTCTTC.

This chain joins TRBV5-1 and TRBJ2-2; 11 bases are shared with TRBD2. The CDR3 extends over 18 amino acids. The trim removed 2 bases at V and 5 bases at J, leaving 11 bases unmatched. The germline gives CDR1 SGHRS, CDR2 YFSETQ. This chain's CDR3 is CASSLGTSGGLWTGELFF. In DNA, the CDR3 is TGCGCCAGCAGCTTAGGAACTAGCGGGGGACTGTGGACCGGGGAGCTGTTTTTT. Variable domain in full (rest from reference TRBV5-1 and TRBJ2-2): KAGVTQTPRYLIKTRGQQVTLSCSPISGHRSVSWYQQTPGQGLQFLFEYFSETQRNKGNFPGRFSGRQFSNSRSEMNVSTLELGDSALYLCASSLGTSGGLWTGELFFGEGSRLTVL.

The chain employs TRBV27 and TRBJ2-5; D is perhaps TRBD2 (6 bases). Trimming took 0 bases from V and 5 from J, leaving 16 bases between them. CDR1 is MNHEY, CDR2 SMNVEV, per germline (reference sequence). The CDR3 loop spans 16 amino acids. CDR3 sequence (DNA): TGTGCCAGCAGTTTATCCGGGGGAGGACTATCGGAGACCCAGTACTTC. This sequence encodes CASSLSGGGLSETQYF.

This clonotype has more than one count but fewer than ten. This chain connects TRBV12-3 or TRBV12-4 to TRBJ2-3, with 7 bases matching TRBD1. The CDR3 contains 16 residues. The ends lost 1 base at V and 4 bases at J; junction bases unmatched: 8. The CDR3 DNA follows: TGTGCCAGCAGTTTAGGTTACAGGGGAAAAGCAGATACGCAGTATTTT. Translating gives CASSLGYRGKADTQYF.

The chain is built from TRBV11-1 and TRBJ1-1; D call uncertain. The CDR3 covers 12 residues. Trimming removed 2 bases at V and 8 bases at J, with 9 bases between. The germline V gene has CDR1 SGHAT and CDR2 FQDESV (reference sequence). CDR3 region: CASSLRTPEAFF. Written as DNA, the CDR3 is TGTGCCAGCAGCTTAAGGACGCCGGAAGCTTTCTTT.

This clonotype turned up a few times. The chain employs TRBV29-1 and TRBJ2-7; the D gene is possibly TRBD1 (5 bases). CDR1 is SQVTM and CDR2 is ANQGSEA in the germline V gene. V was clipped by 6 bases and J by 7 bases, with 16 bases between them. This CDR3 has 12 amino acids. CDR3 region: CSVITGGGEQYF. The CDR3 DNA reads TGCAGCGTCATAACAGGCGGTGGGGAGCAGTACTTC.

The V and J genes are TRBV24-1 and TRBJ2-1, with 12 bases that match TRBD2. The CDR3 is 16 residues long. V shed 3 bases, J shed 8 bases, and the junction held 7 bases outside the gene matches. CDR1 is KGHDR and CDR2 is SFDVKD in the germline V gene. Written as DNA, the CDR3 is TGTGCCACCAGTGATCCCGCTAGCGGGGGGGCCCATGAGCAGTTCTTC. Translated, it gives CATSDPASGGAHEQFF.

The CDR3 coding sequence is TGTGCCAGTAGTAAGGGGGCTCGCAATCAGCCCCAGCATTTT. It specifies CASSKGARNQPQHF. This chain connects TRBV19 to TRBJ1-5; 7 nucleotides align to TRBD1. The V segment lost 4 bases and the J segment 2 bases; nucleotides outside the gene matches: 2. The CDR3 loop spans 14 amino acids. Germline V gives CDR1 LNHDA, CDR2 SQIVND (reference sequence).

This clonotype turned up a few times. The chain employs TRBV20-1 and TRBJ1-2; D gene unclear. From germline, CDR1 is DFQATT and CDR2 SNEGSKA (reference sequence). Trimming took 0 bases from V and 5 from J, leaving 4 bases between them. The CDR3 loop spans 11 amino acids. CDR3 DNA: TGCAGTGCTAGAGAAGGGTATGGCTACACCTTC. Translated, it gives CSAREGYGYTF.

This clonotype was found many times. Its ends do not fully match the called genes, so a read error is possible. The chain employs TRBV5-1 and TRBJ2-5; D gene ambiguous. The germline CDR1 and CDR2 sequences are SGHRS and YFSETQ. The CDR3 has 11 amino acids. This CDR3 is CASSWQETQYF. The CDR3 DNA sequence: TGTGCCAGCAGCTGGCAAGAGACCCAGTACTTC.

Comment on this clonotype: Relative to the germline gene, one junction end is altered; a read error may explain this. In DNA form, the CDR3 reads TGTGCCAGCTCACCGCGACTAGCGTCCTACGATGAGCAGTTCTTC. Translated, it gives CASSPRLASYDEQFF. The V and J genes are TRBV18 and TRBJ2-1; the match to TRBD2 covers 8 bases. In germline, CDR1 is KGHSH, CDR2 LQKENI. CDR3 length: 15 amino acids.

The chain combines TRBV7-9 with TRBJ1-1, with D unclear. CDR3 size: 14 residues. Germline V gene lookup returns CDR1 SEHNR and CDR2 FQNEAQ (reference sequence). Deletions cut 4 bases from V and 1 base from J, with 10 bases between. CDR3: CASSWSGRNTEAFF. The DNA for the CDR3 is TGTGCCAGCAGCTGGTCCGGGAGGAACACTGAAGCTTTCTTT.

The chain is built from TRBV2 and TRBJ2-1, with 9 bases matching TRBD1. The J segment lost 8 bases and the V segment lost 3 bases, leaving 8 bases of the junction unmatched. CDR1 SNHLY and CDR2 FYNNEI come from the germline V gene. This CDR3 comprises 15 residues. In nucleotides, the CDR3 is TGTGCCAGCAGTGATCGGGACAGGGTTTTTCATGAGCAGTTCTTC. Its protein is CASSDRDRVFHEQFF.

In its sample, this clonotype was seen a few times. The V gene is TRBV5-1, the J gene TRBJ2-7, with a weak D call TRBD2 (5 bases). The CDR3 has 17 residues. Germline CDR1 is SGHRS and CDR2 is YFSETQ. Trimming stripped 1 base from V and 5 bases from J, with 22 bases between. The chain's CDR3 is CASSLFDRTGRGNEQYF. CDR3 nucleotides: TGCGCCAGCAGCTTGTTCGATAGGACGGGCCGAGGGAACGAGCAGTACTTC. The variable domain in full, with the rest retrieved from reference TRBV5-1 and TRBJ2-7, is KAGVTQTPRYLIKTRGQQVTLSCSPISGHRSVSWYQQTPGQGLQFLFEYFSETQRNKGNFPGRFSGRQFSNSRSEMNVSTLELGDSALYLCASSLFDRTGRGNEQYFGPGTRLTVT.

The chain employs TRBV20-1 and TRBJ1-5; 7 bases are shared with TRBD1. The CDR3 contains 12 residues. The germline gives CDR1 DFQATT, CDR2 SNEGSKA (reference sequence). J was trimmed by 6 bases and V by 6 bases; bases with no gene match: 5. This chain's CDR3 is CSARDRAQPQHF. CDR3 nucleotides: TGCAGTGCCCGCGACAGGGCTCAGCCCCAGCATTTT.

The chain couples TRBV12-3 or TRBV12-4 to TRBJ1-3; D perhaps matches TRBD1 (5 bases). V was cut by 7 bases and J by 0 bases, with 13 bases left in between. The CDR3 loop spans 15 amino acids. The CDR3 is CASTDPGSSGNTIYF. DNA of the CDR3: TGTGCCAGCACCGATCCAGGGAGCTCTGGAAACACCATATATTTT.

V gene TRBV4-1 combines with J gene TRBJ2-1; no reliable D call. This CDR3 spans 17 amino acids. Trimming removed 1 base from V and 5 bases from J, with 18 bases in between. CDR1 is MGHRA, CDR2 YSYEKL, per germline. This chain's CDR3 is CASSQARRTPGHNEQFF. DNA for the CDR3: TGCGCCAGCAGCCAAGCCCGACGGACCCCCGGGCACAATGAGCAGTTCTTC.

The rearrangement links TRBV20-1 to TRBJ1-4; TRBD1 matches 10 bases. Germline V lookup: CDR1 DFQATT, CDR2 SNEGSKA (reference sequence). CDR3 size: 14 residues. V was pared by 3 bases and J by 7 bases, with 5 bases of the junction left unmatched. CDR3 in DNA: TGCAGTGCTAGCACCGGACAGGGGGGTGAAAAACTGTTTTTT. This gives the protein CSASTGQGGEKLFF.

V is TRBV4-2 and J is TRBJ2-7; D remains unclear. Germline-derived CDR1 and CDR2 are LGHNA and YNFKEQ. The CDR3 is 15 amino acids. Trimming took 0 bases from V and 2 from J, leaving 11 bases between them. CDR3 in DNA: TGTGCCAGCAGCCAAGAGGCCAGGAAACCCTACGAGCAGTACTTC. Translation: CASSQEARKPYEQYF.

This clonotype has at least ten counts. The V call is TRBV20-1, the J call TRBJ2-5; D ambiguous. This CDR3 spans 16 amino acids. Trimming shortened V by 8 bases and J by 1 base, and 23 bases separated the two germline ends. Germline values: CDR1 DFQATT, CDR2 SNEGSKA (reference sequence). The CDR3 here is CSIPRWRLSFQETQYF. CDR3 DNA sequence: TGCAGTATTCCTAGGTGGCGGCTATCCTTCCAAGAGACCCAGTACTTC.

The J gene is TRBJ2-2, the V gene TRBV12-3 or TRBV12-4; D possibly corresponds to TRBD1 (5 bases). Trimming removed 0 bases at V and 4 bases at J, with 6 bases between. The CDR3 has 14 amino acids. CDR3 bases: TGTGCCAGCAGTTTAGCGGGGCCCACCGGGGAGCTGTTTTTT. Protein sequence: CASSLAGPTGELFF.

This clonotype was detected a few times. This sequence joins TRBV12-3 or TRBV12-4 and TRBJ1-1; D is unresolved. Trimming shortened V by 3 bases and J by 4 bases, and 15 bases separated the two germline ends. There are 15 residues in the CDR3. CDR3 sequence: CASSFRFGSPTEAFF. The CDR3 DNA sequence: TGTGCCAGCAGTTTTCGGTTTGGGAGTCCCACTGAAGCTTTCTTT.